This paragraph covers one T cell receptor (beta chain) sequence. The authors' processing: Reference gene primer amplification in the assay estimated nucleated cell counts. Clones were sequenced by immunoSEQ multiplex PCR, and TCRdb holds only the in-frame ones, with some missing. That table is the source of V, J and clone size, and D and trimming were worked out from the DNA. The data hold roughly 200,000 clones, with over 80% observed a single time. This specimen comes from a study of blood T cell repertoires in COVID-19. About the study: Sites in the United States, Italy and Spain provided acute and convalescent COVID-19 samples. PBMCs, B-cell-depleted T cells, or T cells were the source of the cDNA or gDNA that made up the material.

V lost 3 bases, J lost 6 bases, and 8 bases lay in between. The CDR3 sequence is 13 residues long. The germline gives CDR1 KGHDR, CDR2 SFDVKD. Assignment of participants to cohorts was predicated upon participant-reported clinical history. Sequenced: PBMCs or T cells enriched from blood (not recorded which). This sequence originates from a young man who had recovered from COVID-19. The chain combines TRBV24-1 with TRBJ1-5; D might be TRBD1 (6 bases). The CDR3 DNA reads as TGTGCCACCAGTGATGGGGGCACTCAGCCCCAGCATTTT. Protein sequence: CATSDGGTQPQHF.